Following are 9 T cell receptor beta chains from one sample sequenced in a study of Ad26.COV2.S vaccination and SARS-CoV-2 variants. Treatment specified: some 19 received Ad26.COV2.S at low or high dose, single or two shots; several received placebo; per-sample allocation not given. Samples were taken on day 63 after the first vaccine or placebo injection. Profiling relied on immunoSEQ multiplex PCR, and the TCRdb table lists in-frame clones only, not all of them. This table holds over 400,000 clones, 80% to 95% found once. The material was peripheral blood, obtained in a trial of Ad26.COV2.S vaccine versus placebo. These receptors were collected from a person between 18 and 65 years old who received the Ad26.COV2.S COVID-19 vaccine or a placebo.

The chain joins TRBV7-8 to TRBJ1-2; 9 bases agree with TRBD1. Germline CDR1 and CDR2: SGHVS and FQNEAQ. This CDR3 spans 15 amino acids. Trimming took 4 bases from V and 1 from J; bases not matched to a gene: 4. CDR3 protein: CASSSRTGDNYGYTF. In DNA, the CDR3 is TGTGCCAGCAGCTCCCGGACAGGGGATAACTATGGCTACACCTTC.

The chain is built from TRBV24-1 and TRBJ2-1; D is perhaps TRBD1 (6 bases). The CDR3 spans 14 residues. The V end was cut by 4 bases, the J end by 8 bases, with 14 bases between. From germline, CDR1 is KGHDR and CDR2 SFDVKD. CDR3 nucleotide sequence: TGTGCCACCAGTGACCTACACCCAGGGGATGAGCAGTTCTTC. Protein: CATSDLHPGDEQFF.

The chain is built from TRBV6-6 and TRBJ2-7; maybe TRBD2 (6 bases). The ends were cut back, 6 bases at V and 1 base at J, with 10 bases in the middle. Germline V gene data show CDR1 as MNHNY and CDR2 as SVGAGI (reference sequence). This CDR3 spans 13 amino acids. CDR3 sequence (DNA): TGTGCCAGCAGGCCTAGCGTTTCCTACGAGCAGTACTTC. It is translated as CASRPSVSYEQYF.

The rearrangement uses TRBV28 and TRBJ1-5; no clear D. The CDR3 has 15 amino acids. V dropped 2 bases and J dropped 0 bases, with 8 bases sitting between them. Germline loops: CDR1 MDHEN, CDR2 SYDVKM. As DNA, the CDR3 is TGTGCCAGCAGTTTAAGAGGGTATAGCAATCAGCCCCAGCATTTT. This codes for CASSLRGYSNQPQHF.

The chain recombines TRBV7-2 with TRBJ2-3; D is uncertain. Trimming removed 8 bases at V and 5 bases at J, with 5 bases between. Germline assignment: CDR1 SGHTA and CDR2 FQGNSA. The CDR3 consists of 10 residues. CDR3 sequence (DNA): TGTGCCAGCCAGGAAGATACGCAGTATTTT. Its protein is CASQEDTQYF.

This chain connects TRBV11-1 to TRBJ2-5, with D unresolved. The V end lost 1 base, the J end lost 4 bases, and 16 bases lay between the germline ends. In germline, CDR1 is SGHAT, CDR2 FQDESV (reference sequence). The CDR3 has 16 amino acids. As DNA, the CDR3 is TGTGCCAGCAGCTTAGTTGACTTACCGGATAGAGAGACCCAGTACTTC. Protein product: CASSLVDLPDRETQYF.

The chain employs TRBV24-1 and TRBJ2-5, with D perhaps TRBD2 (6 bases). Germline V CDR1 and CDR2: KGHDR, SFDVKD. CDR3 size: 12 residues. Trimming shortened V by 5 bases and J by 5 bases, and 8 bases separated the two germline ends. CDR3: CATSAGGETQYF. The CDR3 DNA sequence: TGTGCCACCAGTGCCGGGGGTGAGACCCAGTACTTC.

Here the CDR3 DNA reads TGTGCCAGCAGTCTAAGGACAGGCCGAGGCACTGAAGCTTTCTTT. Translated: CASSLRTGRGTEAFF. J is TRBJ1-1 and V is TRBV27, with 7 bases that match TRBD1. This CDR3 spans 15 amino acids. Trimming cost V 5 bases and J 4 bases; bases outside gene matches: 10. Germline CDR1 is MNHEY and CDR2 is SMNVEV (reference sequence).

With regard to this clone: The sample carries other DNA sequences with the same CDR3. This chain's CDR3 is CASSYSPYEQYF. The CDR3 DNA follows: TGTGCCAGCAGTTACTCGCCGTACGAGCAGTACTTC. This sequence joins TRBV6-2 or TRBV6-3 and TRBJ2-7, with D hard to call. Trimming pared 0 bases from V and 4 bases from J, leaving 4 bases between. The germline CDR1 and CDR2 sequences are MNHEY and SVGEGT. The CDR3 runs 12 residues.